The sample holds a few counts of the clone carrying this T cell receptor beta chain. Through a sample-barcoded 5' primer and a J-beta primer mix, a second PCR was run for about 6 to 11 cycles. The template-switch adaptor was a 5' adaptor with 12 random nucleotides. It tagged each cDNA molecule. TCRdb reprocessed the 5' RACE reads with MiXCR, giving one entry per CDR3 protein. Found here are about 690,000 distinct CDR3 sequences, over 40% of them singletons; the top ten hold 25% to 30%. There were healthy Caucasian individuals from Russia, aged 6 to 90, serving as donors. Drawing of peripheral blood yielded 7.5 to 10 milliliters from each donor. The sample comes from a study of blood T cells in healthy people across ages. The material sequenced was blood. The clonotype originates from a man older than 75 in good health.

The CDR3 DNA reads TGTGCCAGCAGCCGAGTCCTCGGACAGAATAATTCACCCCTCCACTTT. This gives the protein CASSRVLGQNNSPLHF. The gene calls are TRBV7-3 and TRBJ1-6; maybe TRBD1 (6 bases). This CDR3 comprises 16 residues. The V gene's germline CDR1 is SGHTA and CDR2 FQGTGA. Trimming removed 5 bases from V and 5 bases from J, with 16 bases in between.